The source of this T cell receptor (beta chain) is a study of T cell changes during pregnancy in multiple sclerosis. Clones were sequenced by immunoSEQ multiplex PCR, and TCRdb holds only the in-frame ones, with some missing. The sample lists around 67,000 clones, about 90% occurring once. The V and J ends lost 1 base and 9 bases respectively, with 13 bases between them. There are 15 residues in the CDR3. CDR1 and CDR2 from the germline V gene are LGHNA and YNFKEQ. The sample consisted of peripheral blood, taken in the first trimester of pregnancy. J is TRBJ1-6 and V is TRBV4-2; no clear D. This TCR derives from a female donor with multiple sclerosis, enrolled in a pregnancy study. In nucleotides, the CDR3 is TGTGCCAGCAGCCAAGCGGCCGGGGAGGTTTCACCCCTCCACTTT. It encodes CASSQAAGEVSPLHF.